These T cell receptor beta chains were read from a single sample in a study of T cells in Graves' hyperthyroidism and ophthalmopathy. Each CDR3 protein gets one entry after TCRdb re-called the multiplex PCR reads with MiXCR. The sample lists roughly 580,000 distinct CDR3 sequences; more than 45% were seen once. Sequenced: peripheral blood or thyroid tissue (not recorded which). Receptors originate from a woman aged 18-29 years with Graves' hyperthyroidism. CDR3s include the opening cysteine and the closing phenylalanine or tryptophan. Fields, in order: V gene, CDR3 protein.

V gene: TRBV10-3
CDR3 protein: CASSEPAGLSYEQYF

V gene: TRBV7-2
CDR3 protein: CASSSAGGISYEQYF

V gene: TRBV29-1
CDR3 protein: CSVRATENAGYTF

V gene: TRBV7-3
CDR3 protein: CASSLPRLAGGRTGELFF

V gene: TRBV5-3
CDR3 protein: CASNQDGPQETQYF

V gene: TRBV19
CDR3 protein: CASRDGRGYGNQPQHF

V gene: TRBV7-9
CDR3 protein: CASRVVGTEAFF

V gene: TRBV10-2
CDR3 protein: CASSGPGQGQTEAFF

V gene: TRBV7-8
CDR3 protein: CASSPPGTMRGETQYF

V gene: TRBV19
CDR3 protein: CASRQGVGTSGRELFF

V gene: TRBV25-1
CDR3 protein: CASSHGTLNEKLFF

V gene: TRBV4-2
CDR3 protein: CASSPPLWDRAFNEQYF

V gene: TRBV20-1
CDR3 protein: CSAEEGAGTEAFF

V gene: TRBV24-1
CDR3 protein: CATSLAGGRAGELFF

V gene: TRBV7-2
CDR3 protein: CASSLGLAIYEQYF

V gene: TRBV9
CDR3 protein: CASSAGGTNEKLFF

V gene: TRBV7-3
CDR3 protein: CASSPDRVTDTQYF

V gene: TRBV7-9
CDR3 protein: CASSRGWGQGPGTEAFF

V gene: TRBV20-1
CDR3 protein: CSASDGYEQYF

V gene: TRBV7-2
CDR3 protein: CASSLPSQYF

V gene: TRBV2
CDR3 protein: CASSNREHGYTF

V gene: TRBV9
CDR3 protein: CASSWAATDYEQYF

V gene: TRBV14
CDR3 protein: CASSLLHPEKLFF